Below, 20 T cell receptor beta chains from the same sample are listed, as sequenced in a study of vaccination effects on CD4 cells after COVID-19 (dated by TCRdb to between 2022 and 2023). In the ViraFEST assay, PBMC were stimulated with viral peptide pools, and TCR sequencing was then used to find antigen-specific CD4+ T cell clonotypes based on their expansion. After less than eleven days of culture, CD4+ T cells were isolated with the EasySep CD4+ T cell isolation kit. Convalescent patients had PCR-confirmed SARS-CoV-2 infection between March and December 2020, before Alpha, Beta and Delta variants emerged in the United States. Their antigens remain unidentified. The receptor library was made with the immunoSEQ multiplex PCR assay. TCRdb re-hosts the immuneACCESS table, in-frame sequences only. Its copies lack some clones; in the studies checked, an unresolved V gene accounts for under half of them, and the cause for the rest is not known. This sample comprises about 24,000 clones, roughly three quarters of them detected only once. The ten top clones hold roughly 15% of the sample.

The material was CD4+ T cells from PBMCs cultured with SARS-CoV-2 spike peptides, obtained before COVID-19 vaccination. The cell subset or site tag for this specimen amounts to: SARS-CoV-2 spike overlapping peptide pool stimulation. Receptor source: a human donor who had a prior SARS-CoV-2 infection.

This clone was observed a single time. The chain couples TRBV9 to TRBJ1-4; TRBD1 matches at 7 bases. Germline V gene data show CDR1 as SGDLS and CDR2 as YYNGEE. V was clipped by 4 bases and J by 4 bases; unmatched bases: 7. This CDR3 comprises 15 residues. The CDR3 here is CASSRRDRLNEKLFF. In DNA form, the CDR3 reads TGTGCCAGCAGCAGACGGGACAGACTTAATGAAAAACTGTTTTTT.

V is TRBV5-1 and J is TRBJ1-2, with D possibly TRBD1 on 6 matching bases. CDR1 is SGHRS, CDR2 YFSETQ, per germline. This CDR3 is 15 amino acids long. Trimming left V 4 bases short and J 8 bases short, with 21 bases between. CDR3 sequence reads: CASSGNPPGAGGYTF. The CDR3 region has the DNA TGCGCCAGCAGCGGGAACCCTCCGGGGGCTGGGGGCTACACCTTC.

V usage is TRBV9 and J usage is TRBJ2-1; D is tentatively TRBD1 or TRBD2 (5 bases each). This CDR3 has 17 residues. Germline V gene data show CDR1 as SGDLS and CDR2 as YYNGEE. Deletions cut 2 bases from V and 8 bases from J, with 23 bases between. The CDR3, as DNA: TGTGCCAGCAGCGTTTCCTCCGGGACCCGGGCTGGTCATGAGCAGTTCTTC. Translating gives CASSVSSGTRAGHEQFF.

This chain joins TRBV7-6 and TRBJ2-2; TRBD2 aligns across 8 bases. Germline V CDR1 and CDR2: SGHVS, FNYEAQ. The CDR3 has 16 residues. V lost 2 bases to trimming and J lost 6 bases; unmatched junction nucleotides: 8. CDR3 residues: CASSLRPGLGSGELFF. As DNA, the CDR3 is TGTGCCAGCAGCTTACGGCCGGGACTAGGTTCCGGGGAGCTGTTTTTT. Full variable domain (remainder filled in from reference TRBV7-6 and TRBJ2-2): GAGVSQSPRYKVTKRGQDVALRCDPISGHVSLYWYRQALGQGPEFLTYFNYEAQQDKSGLPNDRFSAERPEGSISTLTIQRTEQRDSAMYRCASSLRPGLGSGELFFGEGSRLTVL.

The rearrangement joins TRBV21-1 to TRBJ2-1; TRBD1 is taken as the D call from the table, unchecked against the DNA. TRBV21-1 is an annotated pseudogene. The CDR3 consists of 19 residues. The CDR3 DNA follows: TGTGCCAGCAGCAATGGGACAGGTGAGAGAAAGAGCTCCTACAATGAGCAGTTCTTC. Translated, it gives CASSNGTGERKSSYNEQFF.

The rearrangement links TRBV29-1 to TRBJ2-5; D not resolved. This CDR3 is 12 amino acids long. The V and J ends lost 4 bases and 0 bases respectively, with 6 bases between them. Germline CDR1 and CDR2: SQVTM and ANQGSEA. CDR3 DNA: TGCAGCGTTGGGCCAGACCAAGAGACCCAGTACTTC. The encoded protein is CSVGPDQETQYF.

CDR3 in amino acids: CASSWDPGPNQPQHF. DNA for the CDR3: TGTGCCAGCAGCTGGGACCCGGGACCTAATCAGCCCCAGCATTTT. This chain joins TRBV5-5 and TRBJ1-5; D possibly corresponds to TRBD1 (5 bases). The CDR3 is 15 amino acids. Trimming left V 3 bases short and J 4 bases short, with 14 bases between. CDR1 and CDR2 from the germline V gene are SGHKS and YYEKEE (reference sequence).

This chain joins TRBV30 and TRBJ2-1; D not resolved. V was cut by 2 bases and J by 1 base, with 9 bases left in between. Germline assignment: CDR1 GTSNPN and CDR2 SVGIG (reference sequence). The CDR3 sequence is 14 residues long. The CDR3 protein is CAWSLGGSYNEQFF. The CDR3 nucleotides read TGTGCCTGGAGTCTAGGTGGGTCCTACAATGAGCAGTTCTTC.

This chain joins TRBV5-1 and TRBJ2-7; 13 bases agree with TRBD2. Germline V gene lookup returns CDR1 SGHRS and CDR2 YFSETQ. V was clipped by 1 base and J by 5 bases; unmatched bases: 0. The length of the CDR3 is 14 residues. For the CDR3, the DNA is TGCGCCAGCAGCTTGACTAGCGGGGGGGACGAGCAGTACTTC. It yields the protein CASSLTSGGDEQYF.

The chain links TRBV29-1 to TRBJ1-4; no clear D gene. The CDR3 has 12 residues. Germline CDR1 and CDR2: SQVTM and ANQGSEA. V dropped 4 bases and J dropped 4 bases, with 7 bases sitting between them. CDR3 nucleotides: TGCAGCGTTGCCTACAGTAATGAAAAACTGTTTTTT. Protein: CSVAYSNEKLFF. The full variable domain, in which reference TRBV29-1 and TRBJ1-4 provide the parts outside the CDR3, is SAVISQKPSRDICQRGTSLTIQCQVDSQVTMMFWYRQQPGQSLTLIATANQGSEATYESGFVIDKFPISRPNLTFSTLTVSNMSPEDSSIYLCSVAYSNEKLFFGSGTQLSVL.

The V call is TRBV9, the J call TRBJ2-5, with 7 positions matching TRBD2. The V gene end was trimmed by 4 bases and the J gene end by 5 bases; junction bases not matched to a gene: 11. Germline CDR1 reads SGDLS; CDR2 reads YYNGEE. CDR3 length equals 15 residues. CDR3 protein: CASSPGLGGYETQYF. The CDR3 DNA is TGTGCCAGCAGCCCTGGGTTGGGGGGGTATGAGACCCAGTACTTC.

The rearrangement links TRBV25-1 to TRBJ1-4; D is ambiguous. Trimming stripped 6 bases from V and 3 bases from J, with 5 bases between. This CDR3 comprises 12 residues. Per germline, CDR1 MGHDK and CDR2 SYGVNS. The CDR3 here is CASRGSNEKLFF. The CDR3, as DNA: TGTGCCAGCAGGGGCTCTAATGAAAAACTGTTTTTT.

This clone has only one observation. This sequence joins TRBV19 and TRBJ2-7; tentatively, D is TRBD1 or TRBD2 (5 bases each). The CDR3 has 16 residues. The germline CDR1 and CDR2 sequences are LNHDA and SQIVND (reference sequence). Trimming removed 4 bases at V and 3 bases at J, with 19 bases between. The CDR3 sequence: CASSNRRAGAYYEQYF. DNA for the CDR3: TGTGCCAGTAGTAACAGGCGGGCAGGCGCATACTACGAGCAGTACTTC.

In its sample, this clone was seen once. The gene calls are TRBV5-6 and TRBJ2-5; 15 bases fit TRBD2. CDR3 length: 17 amino acids. Germline CDR1 reads SGHDT; CDR2 reads YYEEEE. J gave up 2 bases and V 4 bases, and 6 bases lay outside the gene matches. CDR3 bases: TGTGCCAGCAGCCATGGACTAGCGGGAGGGCCTCAAGAGACCCAGTACTTC. It encodes CASSHGLAGGPQETQYF.

This clone was recorded once. The rearrangement uses TRBV6-5 and TRBJ1-1, with a tentative D call TRBD1 (6 bases). Trimming pared 0 bases from V and 12 bases from J, leaving 11 bases between. Germline V gene lookup returns CDR1 MNHEY and CDR2 SVGAGI. CDR3 length equals 12 residues. CDR3 loop: CASSYSGTSTFF. In nucleotides, the CDR3 is TGTGCCAGCAGTTACTCCGGGACATCAACTTTCTTT.

The chain recombines TRBV18 with TRBJ2-7; the D gene is possibly TRBD1 (5 bases). CDR1 is KGHSH, CDR2 LQKENI, per germline. V was shortened by 4 bases and J by 0 bases, with 10 bases between the two germline ends. The CDR3 is 14 residues long. CDR3 protein: CASSRQPSSYEQYF. The CDR3 nucleotides read TGTGCCAGCTCACGACAGCCGAGCTCCTACGAGCAGTACTTC. The full variable domain, rest sourced from reference TRBV18 and TRBJ2-7, is NAGVMQNPRHLVRRRGQEARLRCSPMKGHSHVYWYRQLPEEGLKFMVYLQKENIIDESGMPKERFSAEFPKEGPSILRIQQVVRGDSAAYFCASSRQPSSYEQYFGPGTRLTVT.

This sequence joins TRBV7-9 and TRBJ1-1, with a possible D match to TRBD1 (5 bases). CDR3 length: 12 amino acids. Germline CDR1 reads SEHNR; CDR2 reads FQNEAQ (reference sequence). The V gene lost 0 bases and the J gene lost 10 bases, with 9 bases spanning the gap. CDR3 protein: CASSLAGLGAFF. In DNA form, the CDR3 reads TGTGCCAGCAGCTTAGCGGGGCTGGGAGCTTTCTTT. The whole variable domain, remainder taken from reference TRBV7-9 and TRBJ1-1, is DTGVSQNPRHKITKRGQNVTFRCDPISEHNRLYWYRQTLGQGPEFLTYFQNEAQLEKSRLLSDRFSAERPKGSFSTLEIQRTEQGDSAMYLCASSLAGLGAFFGQGTRLTVV.

The chain has TRBV5-3 and TRBJ1-2, with TRBD1 matching over 8 bases. TRBV5-3 counts as an open reading frame of uncertain function. The CDR3 covers 14 residues. V lost 4 bases, J lost 3 bases, and 5 bases stayed unmatched. Here the CDR3 DNA reads TGTGCCAGAAGCCTCGGGGGACAGGACTATGGCTACACCTTC. This translates into CARSLGGQDYGYTF.

The genes are TRBV5-1 and TRBJ2-5, with no clear D. The CDR3 runs 13 residues. V lost 4 bases to trimming and J lost 0 bases, with 7 bases between them. Germline CDR1 SGHRS, CDR2 YFSETQ. The CDR3 DNA follows: TGCGCCAGCAGCGCCGCATACCAAGAGACCCAGTACTTC. Translation gives CASSAAYQETQYF.

The chain combines TRBV12-3 or TRBV12-4 with TRBJ1-6; D is ambiguous. CDR3 length: 13 amino acids. Trimming took 6 bases from V and 8 from J, leaving 11 bases between them. The CDR3 DNA sequence: TGTGCCAGCAGCATTCGGGGTGATTCACCCCTCCACTTT. Translating gives CASSIRGDSPLHF.